A selection of T cell receptor beta chains follows, all from one sample in a study of blood T cell repertoires in COVID-19. TCRdb's copy holds only in-frame clones and misses some; the assay was immunoSEQ multiplex PCR. The sample consists of under 250,000 clones, approximately 90% of them appearing once. Material: peripheral blood. These TCRs come from a man aged 25 to 40 with COVID-19, enrolled during active disease. Both conserved end residues are part of each CDR3. A D gene is named only where the DNA matches it firmly. Clone size is shown for a subset of rows, as once, few, many or a class of expanded clone.

TRBJ1-1 TRBD1 TRBV30 16 NA TGTGCCTGGACTGGGACAGGGGGCAACATGAACACTGAAGCTTTCTTT CAWTGTGGNMNTEAFF
TRBJ2-3 NA TRBV6-5 13 NA TGTGCCACCGGCCTGACAGTCACAGATACGCAGTATTTT CATGLTVTDTQYF
TRBJ2-1 NA TRBV7-3 17 once TGTGCCAGCAGCTACGGGACTGGCCTTAGCTCCTACAATGAGCAGTTCTTC CASSYGTGLSSYNEQFF
TRBJ2-1 TRBD2 TRBV6-4 17 NA TGTGCCAGCAGTCGACTAGCGGGCCAATCTCTCTACAATGAGCAGTTCTTC CASSRLAGQSLYNEQFF
TRBJ1-2 NA TRBV7-2 12 NA TGTGCCAGCAGCCGGGACTTTCTCGGCTACACCTTC CASSRDFLGYTF
TRBJ1-5 NA TRBV24-1 20 NA TGTGCCACCAAGGGGCCACGGCGGAGGGATGTACCTTATAGCAATCAGCCCCAGCATTTT CATKGPRRRDVPYSNQPQHF
TRBJ2-5 TRBD2 TRBV18 17 NA TGTGCCAGCTCACCTCGGGGCGGGAGAGAGTCCCAAGAGACCCAGTACTTC CASSPRGGRESQETQYF
TRBJ1-4 TRBD1 TRBV18 18 NA TGTGCCAGCTCACCACAACAGGGGCAGGTTCTGGCTAATGAAAAACTGTTTTTT CASSPQQGQVLANEKLFF
TRBJ1-1 NA TRBV27 17 NA TGTGCCAGCAGTTTATATCGAGGGGGGGGGCTGAACACTGAAGCTTTCTTT CASSLYRGGGLNTEAFF
TRBJ1-3 NA TRBV9 16 NA TGTGCCAGCAGCGTAGGACAGACGGACTCTGGAAACACCATATATTTT CASSVGQTDSGNTIYF
TRBJ2-5 NA TRBV18 14 NA TGTGCCAGCTCAAGCCAGGATCTCCAAGAGACCCAGTACTTC CASSSQDLQETQYF
TRBJ2-5 TRBD2 TRBV27 15 NA TGTGCCAGCAGTTTTATGGGGAGGGGACAAGAGACCCAGTACTTC CASSFMGRGQETQYF
TRBJ1-5 TRBD1 TRBV18 17 NA TGTGCCAGCTCACCGGGGACAGTCAAAACGCCTAATCAGCCCCAGCATTTT CASSPGTVKTPNQPQHF
TRBJ2-3 TRBD2 TRBV9 16 once TGTGCCAGCAGCGTTTTCGGCGGGAGAAAGACAGATACGCAGTATTTT CASSVFGGRKTDTQYF
TRBJ2-7 NA TRBV5-1 18 NA TGCGCCAGCAGCTTCAGGACAGCGCCCTTAAATTTTACCTACGAGCAGTACTTC CASSFRTAPLNFTYEQYF
TRBJ2-3 TRBD1 TRBV28 14 NA TGTGCCAGCTTTTTGGGACAGGGAACAGATACGCAGTATTTT CASFLGQGTDTQYF
TRBJ2-3 TRBD2 TRBV4-2 15 NA TGTGCCAGCAGCCTGACTAGCGGGAGAGAAGATACGCAGTATTTT CASSLTSGREDTQYF
TRBJ1-1 NA TRBV19 16 NA TGTGCCAGTAGTATAGAAGGCCCAGGGGTGAGCACTGAAGCTTTCTTT CASSIEGPGVSTEAFF
TRBJ2-1 TRBD2 TRBV29-1 17 NA TGCAGCGTTGAAGATGAGGGGACTAGCGGGCTCTACAATGAGCAGTTCTTC CSVEDEGTSGLYNEQFF
TRBJ1-2 TRBD1 TRBV2 14 NA TGTGCCAGCAGCGGACAGGGTCGGAACTATGGCTACACCTTC CASSGQGRNYGYTF
TRBJ2-7 NA TRBV12-3/TRBV12-4 13 NA TGTGCCAGCAGGATAACAGGCTCCTACGAGCAGTACTTC CASRITGSYEQYF
TRBJ2-5 TRBD2 TRBV5-1 15 once TGCGCCAGCAGCTACGGGACTAGCGGTCAAGAGACCCAGTACTTC CASSYGTSGQETQYF
TRBJ2-3 TRBD2 TRBV7-8 16 NA TGTGCCAGCAGCTTAGGTAGCGGGAGAGGAACAGATACGCAGTATTTT CASSLGSGRGTDTQYF
TRBJ1-2 TRBD1 TRBV19 15 NA TGTGCCAGTAAACTGGGACAGGGGAATGAGGATGGCTACACCTTC CASKLGQGNEDGYTF
TRBJ2-2 TRBD2 TRBV4-2 16 NA TGTGCCAGCAGCCAAGAGGCGGGAGGCCGGGCCGGGGAGCTGTTTTTT CASSQEAGGRAGELFF
TRBJ2-7 NA TRBV18 14 NA TGTGCCAGCTCACTCCCCCCCCCACGGGGCGAGCAGTACTTC CASSLPPPRGEQYF
TRBJ2-7 NA TRBV11-2 13 NA TGTGCCAGCAGTTTTCAGTCCTCCTACGAGCAGTACTTC CASSFQSSYEQYF
TRBJ2-2 TRBD2 TRBV7-2 17 NA TGTGCCAGCAGCTCCCGGGCGACTAGCGGGGGGGCCGGGGAGCTGTTTTTT CASSSRATSGGAGELFF
TRBJ1-5 TRBD1 TRBV6-2/TRBV6-3 18 NA TGTGCCAGCAGTTACTCGAGACACAGGGGGGGCAGCAATCAGCCCCAGCATTTT CASSYSRHRGGSNQPQHF
TRBJ1-1 NA TRBV4-1 14 NA TGCGCCAGCCGCTCTATGACAGGGAACACTGAAGCTTTCTTT CASRSMTGNTEAFF
TRBJ2-2 NA TRBV5-4 16 NA TGTGCCAGCAGCCTCCAGAGAGGGTACCCAAACGGGGAGCTGTTTTTT CASSLQRGYPNGELFF
TRBJ2-1 TRBD1 TRBV7-9 16 NA TGTGCCAGCAGCAAAGGACAGGGGGCGCCTCGGGATGAGCAGTTCTTC CASSKGQGAPRDEQFF
TRBJ2-2 NA TRBV5-1 14 NA TGCGCCAGCAGCCCCCAAACGGACACCGGGGAGCTGTTTTTT CASSPQTDTGELFF
TRBJ2-2 NA TRBV4-1 16 NA TGCGCCAGCAGCCAAGCTACTAGCCCAGGAGCCGGGGAGCTGTTTTTT CASSQATSPGAGELFF
TRBJ2-3 NA TRBV5-1 13 NA TGCGCCAGCAGCTTCGACAGACCGGATACGCAGTATTTT CASSFDRPDTQYF
TRBJ2-1 TRBD1 TRBV5-6 16 NA TGTGCCAGCAGCTGGGACAGGTACAGCTCCTACAATGAGCAGTTCTTC CASSWDRYSSYNEQFF
TRBJ1-1 NA TRBV11-2 13 NA TGTGCCAGCAGCTTAGAAGGGGTCACTGAAGCTTTCTTT CASSLEGVTEAFF
TRBJ2-7 TRBD2 TRBV19 14 NA TGTGCCAGTAGTATTGGGACTAGCGGGTACGAGCAGTACTTC CASSIGTSGYEQYF
TRBJ2-7 TRBD1 TRBV27 16 NA TGTGCCAGCAGTCAGCACCGGGACAGGGCCCATTACGAGCAGTACTTC CASSQHRDRAHYEQYF
TRBJ2-7 NA TRBV6-5 13 NA TGTGCCAGCAGTTACATAGGGGGCTACGAGCAGTACTTC CASSYIGGYEQYF
TRBJ2-7 NA TRBV28 13 NA TGTGCCAGCAGACCCGGACAGACCTACGAGCAGTACTTC CASRPGQTYEQYF
TRBJ1-2 TRBD1 TRBV27 14 NA TGTGCCAGCAGTACATACAGGGGTTGGGAAGGCTACACCTTC CASSTYRGWEGYTF
TRBJ2-7 NA TRBV30 13 NA TGTGCCTGGACCTCGACTGCCCCCTACGAGCAGTACTTC CAWTSTAPYEQYF
TRBJ1-2 TRBD1 TRBV7-9 16 NA TGTGCCAGCAGCTTAGGTCGGGACAGGAGGGGATTCGGCTACACCTTC CASSLGRDRRGFGYTF
TRBJ1-5 NA TRBV2 17 NA TGTGCCAGCAGCCTTAAGGATGGAGTCTATAGCAATCAGCCCCAGCATTTT CASSLKDGVYSNQPQHF
TRBJ2-4 TRBD1 TRBV9 15 NA TGTGCCAGCAGCGCCTGGACAGGGGCCAAAAACATTCAGTACTTC CASSAWTGAKNIQYF
TRBJ1-1 NA TRBV2 16 few TGTGCCAGCAGTTACTATGCAGGGACACTCAACACTGAAGCTTTCTTT CASSYYAGTLNTEAFF
TRBJ2-1 NA TRBV19 16 once TGTGCCAGTAGTATAGCGCGGGACCGTTCCTACAATGAGCAGTTCTTC CASSIARDRSYNEQFF
TRBJ2-7 TRBD1 TRBV25-1 15 NA TGTGCCAGCAGTGAGTCTGGACAGGGCTCCTACGAGCAGTACTTC CASSESGQGSYEQYF